These T cell receptor beta chains were read from a single sample in a study of blood T cells in healthy people across ages. TCRdb recomputed calls from the 5' RACE reads with MiXCR, one row per CDR3 protein. The sample shows around 940,000 distinct CDR3 sequences, 51% of them seen only once. Material: blood. The receptor source for this set is a woman aged 60-75 years in good health. Each CDR3 is given with its conserved first and last residue. Fields, in order: J gene, V gene, CDR3 protein.

TRBJ2-1 TRBV29-1 CSVEGQGGYNEQFF
TRBJ2-3 TRBV2 CASWDRGLADTQYF
TRBJ2-2 TRBV5-1 CASSLESANTGELFF
TRBJ2-7 TRBV20-1 CSASQGGFYEQYF
TRBJ1-6 TRBV2 CASSGEAFGSPLHF
NA TRBV5-1 CASSPWLAGVEQETQFF
TRBJ1-2 TRBV19 CASTETGTGGYTF
TRBJ2-4 TRBV5-1 CASSLGAGTLNIQYF
TRBJ2-5 TRBV7-6 CASSIAAGVWETQYF
TRBJ2-7 TRBV7-3 CASSLYGVELYEQYF
TRBJ1-2 TRBV6-2/TRBV6-3 CASRWTGANYGYTF
TRBJ2-5 TRBV24-1 CATSDFKETQYF
TRBJ2-5 TRBV6-5 CASSYSSFFGTSGFQETQYF
TRBJ1-2 TRBV7-9 CASSSSGGASYGYTF
TRBJ2-3 TRBV27 CASSQWSTGDTDTQYF
TRBJ1-1 TRBV27 CASSLIYSPTEAFF
TRBJ2-1 TRBV7-9 CASSLGGPTSYNEQFF
TRBJ2-3 TRBV20-1 CSARWNILTDTQYF
TRBJ1-2 TRBV12-3/TRBV12-4 CASSPGGGRYGYTF
TRBJ1-2 TRBV10-3 CAISEGGTYGYTF
TRBJ2-7 TRBV20-1 CSAREAAYEQYF
TRBJ1-2 TRBV20-1 CSAKPTGDGGYTF
TRBJ2-3 TRBV20-1 CSARTGGRDTQYF
TRBJ1-1 TRBV7-8 CASSSSGNTEAFF
TRBJ2-6 TRBV15 CATSRGLEGANVLTF
TRBJ2-6 TRBV7-9 CASSSPRSGISEANVLTF
TRBJ1-6 TRBV7-9 CASSLGQGLPLHF
TRBJ2-4 TRBV27 CASSLSTSAKNIQYF
TRBJ1-1 TRBV6-5 CASYGQGAFF
TRBJ2-5 TRBV2 CASSEGPNKTQYF
TRBJ2-3 TRBV11-2 CASSLLLAGESKSQYF
TRBJ2-1 TRBV7-8 CASSLDSGGSNEQFF